The 6 T cell receptor beta chains below all came from one sample that was sequenced in a study of PD-1 blockade in classical Hodgkin lymphoma. Clones were sequenced by immunoSEQ multiplex PCR, and TCRdb holds only the in-frame ones, with some missing. The sample records about 34,000 clones, approximately 82% being singletons. The patients all showed relapse after autologous stem cell transplantation, while their brentuximab vedotin exposure varied. Sequences were derived from peripheral blood mononuclear cells (PBMCs), sampled before the second cycle of nivolumab. These receptors all come from a human donor with classical Hodgkin lymphoma.

The V call is TRBV7-9, the J call TRBJ2-3; tentative D call: TRBD2 (6 bases). V dropped 6 bases and J dropped 4 bases, with 20 bases sitting between them. The CDR3 length is 16 residues. CDR1 SEHNR and CDR2 FQNEAQ come from the germline V gene (reference sequence). The CDR3 loop is CASSFTRLVSADTQYF. In DNA form, the CDR3 reads TGTGCCAGCAGTTTCACTAGACTAGTAAGCGCAGATACGCAGTATTTT.

The chain is built from TRBV5-1 and TRBJ1-2; a weak D match, TRBD1 (5 bases). V gave up 0 bases and J gave up 5 bases, with 11 bases separating them. Germline CDR1 reads SGHRS; CDR2 reads YFSETQ. The CDR3 runs to 14 residues. The CDR3 DNA follows: TGCGCCAGCAGCTTGGCCTTACAGGAGTATGGCTACACCTTC. Translating it yields CASSLALQEYGYTF.

This chain uses TRBV5-6 with TRBJ2-2; 9 bases map to TRBD2. Germline values: CDR1 SGHDT, CDR2 YYEEEE. Germline trimming cut 1 base from V and 9 bases from J; bases unmatched to any gene: 13. There are 17 residues in the CDR3. The CDR3 protein is CASSLFFLAGSSRELFF. The CDR3 nucleotides are TGTGCCAGCAGCTTGTTTTTTCTAGCGGGGAGTAGCCGGGAGCTGTTTTTT.

The chain employs TRBV6-1 and TRBJ2-2, with D uncertain. V lost 2 bases to trimming and J lost 7 bases, with 5 bases between them. CDR3 size: 12 residues. Germline V gene sequence: CDR1 MNHNS, CDR2 SASEGT. CDR3: CASSETVGELFF. CDR3 in DNA: TGTGCCAGCAGTGAAACGGTCGGGGAGCTGTTTTTT.

The chain recombines TRBV2 with TRBJ2-5, with 11 bases matching TRBD2. Trimming removed 2 bases from V and 1 base from J; junction bases left unmatched: 3. CDR1 is SNHLY and CDR2 is FYNNEI in the germline V gene. CDR3 size: 16 residues. The CDR3 DNA is TGTGCCAGCAGTGAAAGGCTAGCGGGGGGCCAAGAGACCCAGTACTTC. Its protein is CASSERLAGGQETQYF.

V is TRBV12-5 and J is TRBJ2-1; D gene unclear. Germline CDR1 LGHNT, CDR2 FRNRAP. Trimming took off 2 bases at V and 14 bases at J, with 10 bases between the two ends. The CDR3 runs to 11 residues. DNA for the CDR3: TGTGCTAGTGGTTTGATGAACCCAGAGTTCTTC. Translating it yields CASGLMNPEFF.